The TCR beta chain under discussion was sequenced for a study of high-grade serous ovarian cancer treatment subgroups. General study findings and limits: Higher neoantigen levels went with greater TCR clonal relatedness. Tumors within one patient showed repertoire similarity of 0.11 to 0.79.

The length of the CDR3 is 16 residues. Looked up from germline, CDR1 is SGHRS and CDR2 is YFSETQ. Trimming removed 0 bases from V and 2 bases from J; junction bases left unmatched: 3. Here immunoSEQ multiplex PCR was the method, and the copy in TCRdb shows in-frame clones only, minus some. The data contain roughly 10,000 clones, around 85% of them singletons. Tumor tissue was taken before any definitive surgery or chemotherapy was given. A remark on this clone: Its antigen is unidentified.

This receptor was obtained from a human donor with high-grade serous ovarian cancer. The V and J genes are TRBV5-1 and TRBJ2-7; TRBD1 matches at 12 bases. Material: tumor tissue. The CDR3 spells CASSLGGQGAAYEQYF. The CDR3 DNA sequence: TGCGCCAGCAGCTTGGGGGGACAGGGGGCGGCCTACGAGCAGTACTTC. The whole variable domain, remainder taken from reference TRBV5-1 and TRBJ2-7, is KAGVTQTPRYLIKTRGQQVTLSCSPISGHRSVSWYQQTPGQGLQFLFEYFSETQRNKGNFPGRFSGRQFSNSRSEMNVSTLELGDSALYLCASSLGGQGAAYEQYFGPGTRLTVT.